The 8 T cell receptor beta chains below come from one sample, sequenced in a study of blood T cell repertoires in COVID-19. Using immunoSEQ multiplex PCR, the repertoire was profiled, and TCRdb retains in-frame clones only, with some absent. The repertoire has 52,000 or so clones, about 90% of them found once; the top ten carry about 3.4%. Sequencing was carried out using peripheral blood. All receptors derive from a human donor in a cohort sampled during active COVID-19.

The V call is TRBV5-1, the J call TRBJ2-2; 7 nucleotides agree with TRBD1. The junction had 5 bases not matched to a gene; V was cut back by 5 bases and J by 1 base. The germline V gene has CDR1 SGHRS and CDR2 YFSETQ. The CDR3 is made up of 15 amino acids. For the CDR3, the DNA is TGCGCCAGCAGTCAGACAGGGCTGAACACCGGGGAGCTGTTTTTT. Translation gives CASSQTGLNTGELFF.

The DNA of the CDR3 is TGTGCCAGCAGTTATTTAACGGGGGAAGCTTTCTTT. The encoded protein is CASSYLTGEAFF. The rearrangement uses TRBV6-6 and TRBJ1-1; D not resolved. With 3 bases removed from V and 8 bases from J, the gap between germline ends came to 10 bases. The CDR3 extends over 12 amino acids. Germline V CDR1 and CDR2: MNHNY, SVGAGI (reference sequence).

The V call is TRBV19, the J call TRBJ2-7, with D uncertain. Trimming stripped 3 bases from V and 5 bases from J, with 8 bases between. The CDR3 runs to 12 residues. Germline V gene sequence: CDR1 LNHDA, CDR2 SQIVND (reference sequence). CDR3 bases: TGTGCCAGTAGTATTGGTCGGGACGAGCAGTACTTC. It encodes CASSIGRDEQYF.

This clone was seen just once. The junction and the germline gene differ at one end; a read error may be behind it. This chain connects TRBV28 to TRBJ1-4, with 10 positions matching TRBD1. This CDR3 contains 17 residues. Germline assignment: CDR1 MDHEN and CDR2 SYDVKM. The chain's CDR3 is CASGFRDRGRLVEKLFF. DNA of the CDR3: TGTGCCAGCGGTTTTAGGGACAGGGGTAGGTTGGTTGAAAAACTGTTTTTT.

J is TRBJ2-2 and V is TRBV5-1; unclear D gene. Germline CDR1 and CDR2: SGHRS and YFSETQ. With 1 base removed from V and 4 bases from J, the gap between germline ends came to 5 bases. This CDR3 has 13 residues. CDR3 sequence reads: CASSLFGTGELFF. The CDR3 DNA reads as TGCGCCAGCAGCTTGTTCGGCACCGGGGAGCTGTTTTTT.

V is TRBV6-5 and J is TRBJ2-1; 8 bases align to TRBD1. Unmatched junction bases numbered 4, after V lost 8 bases and J lost 1 base. This CDR3 contains 14 residues. CDR1 and CDR2 (germline): MNHEY, SVGAGI. The CDR3 DNA reads as TGTGCCAGCTTAGGGACAGGTTCCTACAATGAGCAGTTCTTC. Its translation is CASLGTGSYNEQFF.

J is TRBJ2-1 and V is TRBV4-2; possible D gene TRBD2, 6 bases. Trimming stripped 4 bases from V and 8 bases from J, with 12 bases between. The germline V gene has CDR1 LGHNA and CDR2 YNFKEQ. The CDR3 loop spans 13 amino acids. CDR3 in amino acids: CASSPRAGYEQFF. The CDR3 coding sequence is TGTGCCAGCAGCCCACGGGCGGGATATGAGCAGTTCTTC.

The chain combines TRBV28 with TRBJ2-1; TRBD2 agrees at 13 bases. V trimming: 4 bases; J trimming: 2 bases; junction bases outside the gene matches: 5. Germline CDR1 MDHEN, CDR2 SYDVKM. The CDR3 length is 17 residues. CDR3 region: CASSSWTSGSAYNEQFF. CDR3 DNA: TGTGCCAGCAGTTCATGGACTAGCGGGAGTGCCTACAATGAGCAGTTCTTC.